The 23 T cell receptor beta chains below were found in one sample sequenced in a study of T-cell reconstitution after alpha-beta-depleted transplantation in children. Unique molecular identifiers featured in how the TCRbeta library was prepared. TCRdb passed the PCR reads through MiXCR, listing each CDR3 protein once. The data show about 980,000 distinct CDR3 sequences, around 30% seen once. The specimen was PBMCs, mostly from graft donor cells, collected 360 days after TCRalphabeta/CD19-depleted stem cell transplant. The origin of the receptors is a boy younger than two who had a stem cell transplant for SCID, so the T cells may come from the graft donor.

This clonotype was counted only a few times. The gene calls are TRBV7-6 and TRBJ2-5; 7 bases align to TRBD1. This CDR3 is built from 14 residues. Trimming at V came to 5 bases and at J to 4 bases, leaving 7 bases not matched to a gene. The germline V gene encodes CDR1 SGHVS and CDR2 FNYEAQ. The chain's CDR3 is CASSPGTAPETQYF. CDR3 bases: TGTGCCAGCAGCCCCGGGACAGCCCCAGAGACCCAGTACTTC.

This clonotype was counted between two and nine times. The CDR3 DNA reads as TGCAGTGCTAGAGATAAGACTAGCGGGGGCTATTACAATGAGCAGTTCTTC. This encodes CSARDKTSGGYYNEQFF. This chain joins TRBV20-1 and TRBJ2-1, with 12 positions matching TRBD2. CDR3 length: 17 residues. Per the germline V gene, CDR1 is DFQATT and CDR2 is SNEGSKA (reference sequence). With 0 bases clipped from V and 4 bases from J, the junction kept 7 bases outside the gene matches.

The chain uses TRBV6-2 or TRBV6-3 and TRBJ2-6; D perhaps matches TRBD2 (5 bases). The CDR3 runs 15 residues. Between the trimmed V and J ends, which lost 8 bases and 2 bases, there was a span of 13 bases. In germline, CDR1 is MNHEY, CDR2 SVGEGT. CDR3 sequence: CASSAAATGANVLTF. CDR3 in DNA: TGTGCCAGCTCAGCGGCTGCAACTGGGGCCAACGTCCTGACTTTC.

The J gene is TRBJ2-7, the V gene TRBV4-3; D is unclear. With 0 bases removed from V and 3 bases from J, the gap between germline ends came to 12 bases. Germline CDR1 reads LGHNA; CDR2 reads YSLEER. CDR3 size: 15 residues. CDR3 DNA sequence: TGCGCCAGCAGCCAAGATTACGCTCTCTACTACGAGCAGTACTTC. As protein: CASSQDYALYYEQYF.

The chain couples TRBV24-1 to TRBJ1-4; 9 nucleotides align to TRBD1. Germline assignment: CDR1 KGHDR and CDR2 SFDVKD. CDR3 length: 15 residues. V was clipped by 4 bases and J by 8 bases; unmatched bases: 7. The CDR3 bases are TGTGCCACCAGTGAACTCACAGGGGGCGCAGAAAAACTGTTTTTT. It codes for CATSELTGGAEKLFF.

This clonotype was detected only a few times. The chain carries TRBV5-1 and TRBJ2-5; TRBD2 agrees at 12 bases. Trimming took 3 bases from V and 1 from J; bases not matched to a gene: 10. The germline CDR1 and CDR2 sequences are SGHRS and YFSETQ. The CDR3 contains 18 residues. CDR3 DNA sequence: TGCGCCAGCAGCTCCCCGTTTTCTAGCGGGGGGGGCCAAGAGACCCAGTACTTC. Its protein product is CASSSPFSSGGGQETQYF. Looking up the rest from reference TRBV5-1 and TRBJ2-5 gives the full variable domain: KAGVTQTPRYLIKTRGQQVTLSCSPISGHRSVSWYQQTPGQGLQFLFEYFSETQRNKGNFPGRFSGRQFSNSRSEMNVSTLELGDSALYLCASSSPFSSGGGQETQYFGPGTRLLVL.

The V and J genes are TRBV11-1 and TRBJ2-1; 8 bases match TRBD2. The CDR3 is made up of 19 amino acids. V lost 3 bases to trimming and J lost 1 base; unmatched junction nucleotides: 14. Germline CDR1 SGHAT, CDR2 FQDESV (reference sequence). The CDR3 DNA reads TGTGCCAGCAGCTTGAATAGCGGGGCTTGGGGTGGGTCCTACAATGAGCAGTTCTTC. This codes for CASSLNSGAWGGSYNEQFF.

In its sample, this clonotype was seen a few times. The rearrangement joins TRBV24-1 to TRBJ2-7, with D maybe TRBD1 (6 bases). V lost 4 bases to trimming and J lost 5 bases, with 8 bases between them. The germline CDR1 and CDR2 sequences are KGHDR and SFDVKD. The CDR3 spans 12 residues. The CDR3 DNA is TGTGCCACCAGTGACCCAGGGGACGAGCAGTACTTC. It yields the protein CATSDPGDEQYF.

V is TRBV4-1 and J is TRBJ2-3, with D perhaps matching TRBD1 (6 bases). V lost 1 base and J lost 0, with 11 bases in between. CDR3 length: 16 residues. Germline V CDR1 and CDR2: MGHRA, YSYEKL. The CDR3 nucleotides read TGCGCCAGCAGCCAAGCACAGGGAAAGAGCACAGATACGCAGTATTTT. The encoded protein is CASSQAQGKSTDTQYF.

This clonotype was counted only a few times. The V and J genes are TRBV6-5 and TRBJ2-7, with 7 bases lining up with TRBD1. V shed 2 bases, J shed 6 bases, and the junction held 7 bases outside the gene matches. This CDR3 spans 14 amino acids. Per germline, CDR1 MNHEY and CDR2 SVGAGI. DNA for the CDR3: TGTGCCAGCAGTTACAGGCAGGGGGTGGCCGAGCAGTACTTC. It is translated as CASSYRQGVAEQYF.

This clonotype has only a few counts. This chain connects TRBV20-1 to TRBJ2-2, with a weak D call TRBD1 (5 bases). The germline V gene encodes CDR1 DFQATT and CDR2 SNEGSKA (reference sequence). V was trimmed by 6 bases and J by 4 bases, leaving 18 bases between them. CDR3 size: 15 residues. The CDR3 nucleotides read TGCAGTGCCCGGGTAGGGGTATCGGGCACCGGGGAGCTGTTTTTT. Translated: CSARVGVSGTGELFF.

The chain carries TRBV6-2 or TRBV6-3 and TRBJ2-1; maybe TRBD2 (5 bases). The length of the CDR3 is 13 residues. Germline CDR1 and CDR2: MNHEY and SVGEGT. V was cut by 6 bases and J by 4 bases, with 10 bases left in between. For the CDR3, the DNA is TGTGCCAGCAGGCGGGCCGGGTACAATGAGCAGTTCTTC. It encodes CASRRAGYNEQFF.

The gene calls are TRBV6-4 and TRBJ1-4; a weak D match, TRBD1 (5 bases). Deletions cut 6 bases from V and 10 bases from J, with 21 bases between. CDR1 MRHNA and CDR2 SNTAGT come from the germline V gene. This CDR3 is 15 amino acids long. For the CDR3, the DNA is TGTGCCAGCAGACCTCCGGGCGAACAGGCGGGAAAACTGTTTTTT. Encoded protein: CASRPPGEQAGKLFF.

This clonotype was picked up one time. The gene calls are TRBV10-2 and TRBJ2-1; 11 bases align to TRBD2. The CDR3 is 14 amino acids. The germline CDR1 and CDR2 sequences are WSHSY and SAAADI. Unmatched junction bases numbered 6, after V lost 8 bases and J lost 6 bases. This CDR3 is CASVPSGGPNEQFF. The CDR3 DNA follows: TGCGCCAGCGTCCCTAGCGGGGGGCCCAATGAGCAGTTCTTC.

The J gene is TRBJ1-1, the V gene TRBV7-9; D ambiguous. Germline V CDR1 and CDR2: SEHNR, FQNEAQ (reference sequence). Between the trimmed V and J ends, which lost 5 bases and 0 bases, there was a span of 13 bases. This CDR3 is built from 15 residues. The CDR3 region has the DNA TGTGCCAGCAGCGTAAGGGTGGGGATGAACACTGAAGCTTTCTTT. Translating gives CASSVRVGMNTEAFF.

This clonotype was found once. The rearrangement uses TRBV5-1 and TRBJ2-5; TRBD2 agrees at 8 bases. Trimming at V came to 4 bases and at J to 5 bases, leaving 10 bases not matched to a gene. The CDR3 has 15 amino acids. The germline CDR1 and CDR2 sequences are SGHRS and YFSETQ. The DNA of the CDR3 is TGCGCCAGCAGCGACCCGGGACTAGTCGCTGAGACCCAGTACTTC. Its protein is CASSDPGLVAETQYF.

The genes are TRBV5-1 and TRBJ2-1; the match to TRBD2 covers 10 bases. The V gene end was trimmed by 0 bases and the J gene end by 4 bases; junction bases not matched to a gene: 7. The V gene's germline CDR1 is SGHRS and CDR2 YFSETQ. The CDR3 runs to 17 residues. Here the CDR3 reads CASSLGRTSGVYNEQFF. The DNA for the CDR3 is TGCGCCAGCAGCTTGGGGCGAACTAGCGGGGTATACAATGAGCAGTTCTTC.

The chain recombines TRBV5-1 with TRBJ1-1, with 9 bases aligning to TRBD1. V gave up 5 bases and J gave up 0 bases; unmatched junction bases: 5. CDR1 and CDR2 from the germline V gene are SGHRS and YFSETQ. The CDR3 contains 15 residues. CDR3 loop: CASRAGDRVNTEAFF. The CDR3 coding sequence is TGCGCCAGCAGGGCCGGGGACAGGGTGAACACTGAAGCTTTCTTT. Based on the CDR3 plus reference TRBV5-1 and TRBJ1-1, the full variable domain is KAGVTQTPRYLIKTRGQQVTLSCSPISGHRSVSWYQQTPGQGLQFLFEYFSETQRNKGNFPGRFSGRQFSNSRSEMNVSTLELGDSALYLCASRAGDRVNTEAFFGQGTRLTVV.

The chain joins TRBV9 to TRBJ2-7, with TRBD1 matching 8 bases. Germline V gene data show CDR1 as SGDLS and CDR2 as YYNGEE. V was pared by 3 bases and J by 10 bases, with 9 bases of the junction left unmatched. The CDR3 sequence is 13 residues long. This CDR3 is CASSASTGEAQYF. In DNA form, the CDR3 reads TGTGCCAGCAGCGCGTCGACAGGGGAAGCTCAGTACTTC.

The V gene is TRBV5-6, the J gene TRBJ2-3; 8 bases agree with TRBD2. Germline assignment: CDR1 SGHDT and CDR2 YYEEEE. The V gene end was trimmed by 3 bases and the J gene end by 2 bases; junction bases not matched to a gene: 8. The CDR3 loop spans 16 amino acids. CDR3 bases: TGTGCCAGCAGCTCTCGGACTAGCATTTTCACAGATACGCAGTATTTT. Translating it yields CASSSRTSIFTDTQYF.

CDR3 sequence: CASRGGGINTGELFF. CDR3 sequence (DNA): TGTGCCAGCAGGGGGGGCGGGATAAACACCGGGGAGCTGTTTTTT. This chain joins TRBV12-3 or TRBV12-4 and TRBJ2-2; D may match TRBD1 or TRBD2 (6 bases each). V lost 6 bases to trimming and J lost 2 bases, with 13 bases between them. CDR3 length: 15 residues.

The chain couples TRBV6-1 to TRBJ2-1, with 8 bases fitting TRBD1. J lost 4 bases, V lost 6 bases, and 11 bases had no gene match. The CDR3 runs 16 residues. Germline assignment: CDR1 MNHNS and CDR2 SASEGT. The DNA of the CDR3 is TGTGCCAGCAGCGGACCAGGGGGCTCGGGTTACAATGAGCAGTTCTTC. Translated, it gives CASSGPGGSGYNEQFF.

This clonotype has more than one count but fewer than ten. V is TRBV5-1 and J is TRBJ1-2, with 7 nucleotides matching TRBD1. With V trimmed by 4 bases and J by 8 bases, 5 bases remained unmatched. The germline V gene encodes CDR1 SGHRS and CDR2 YFSETQ. This CDR3 contains 12 residues. The CDR3 loop reads CASSVTGRGYTF. Written as DNA, the CDR3 is TGCGCCAGCAGCGTGACAGGGCGCGGCTACACCTTC.